Here is one TCR beta chain with its context. Its specificity is not known. Per germline, CDR1 SGHRS and CDR2 YFSETQ. The CDR3 is 15 amino acids. With 2 bases clipped from V and 6 bases from J, the junction kept 7 bases outside the gene matches. The sample belongs to a study of cytotoxic CD8 clonotypes in ibrutinib-treated CLL. About the study: Among the patients, roughly ten presented as relapsed/refractory and 15 as treatment-naive; around 17 showed unmutated IGHV. Study-wide results and limits: Public clonotypes were seen rarely and were contracted or stable on treatment.

The assay was immunoSEQ multiplex PCR, and TCRdb's table has in-frame clones only and misses some. The sample includes around 70,000 clones, about two thirds of them seen just once. V usage is TRBV5-1 and J usage is TRBJ2-7; TRBD1 aligns across 11 bases. The clonotype originates from a human donor with chronic lymphocytic leukemia. The sample consisted of PBMCs, taken after 12 months of ibrutinib treatment. The CDR3 region is CASSFRDRGRGEQYF. The CDR3 DNA reads as TGCGCCAGCAGCTTCCGGGACAGGGGGAGAGGCGAGCAGTACTTC.